Following are 11 T cell receptor beta chains from one sample sequenced in a study of response to subunit inactivated influenza vaccine. TCRdb re-called the RT-PCR reads through MiXCR, storing one row per CDR3 protein. The sample lists hundreds of thousands of distinct CDR3 sequences; approximately 15% were seen once. The sample was PBMCs from blood, taken approximately 15 days before vaccination. The receptors come from a man aged 50-60 years who received an inactivated influenza vaccine.

The V gene is TRBV6-2 or TRBV6-3, the J gene TRBJ2-1; 8 bases align to TRBD1. The germline gives CDR1 MNHEY, CDR2 SVGEGT. J lost 8 bases, V lost 8 bases, and 17 bases had no gene match. The CDR3 length is 16 residues. CDR3 in DNA: TGTGCCAGCCTTCAGCGGCGGCAGGGGGCGGAGGATGAGCAGTTCTTC. This encodes CASLQRRQGAEDEQFF.

This clonotype was observed a handful of times. The V call is TRBV6-2 or TRBV6-3, the J call TRBJ1-5; weak D call: TRBD1 (6 bases). This CDR3 region has 15 residues. The germline gives CDR1 MNHEY, CDR2 SVGEGT. V lost 5 bases and J lost 6, with 17 bases in between. CDR3: CASSINRAAIQPQHF. CDR3 bases: TGTGCCAGCAGTATAAACAGGGCCGCGATTCAGCCCCAGCATTTT.

The V gene is TRBV28, the J gene TRBJ2-6; perhaps TRBD2 as D (5 bases). The CDR3 runs 15 residues. Per the germline V gene, CDR1 is MDHEN and CDR2 is SYDVKM. The ends were cut back, 6 bases at V and 5 bases at J, with 14 bases in the middle. The CDR3 protein is CASSLARIRANVLTF. The DNA for the CDR3 is TGTGCCAGCAGCCTAGCTAGGATCAGGGCCAACGTCCTGACTTTC.

This clonotype was observed a handful of times. The rearrangement joins TRBV18 to TRBJ2-5; D is unresolved. Trimming cost V 0 bases and J 5 bases, with 10 bases left between them. The CDR3 has 14 residues. CDR1 is KGHSH, CDR2 LQKENI, per germline. The CDR3 sequence is CASSPPMGPETQYF. CDR3 coding DNA: TGTGCCAGCTCACCACCGATGGGCCCGGAGACCCAGTACTTC.

The rearrangement uses TRBV5-1 and TRBJ2-7, with D possibly matching TRBD1 (5 bases). The CDR3 loop spans 14 amino acids. Germline CDR1 is SGHRS and CDR2 is YFSETQ. V lost 0 bases, J lost 4 bases, and 11 bases lay in between. For the CDR3, the DNA is TGCGCCAGCAGCTTGGCGACCCCAGGGTACGAGCAGTACTTC. Its translation is CASSLATPGYEQYF. The entire variable domain, with the rest obtained from reference TRBV5-1 and TRBJ2-7, is as follows: KAGVTQTPRYLIKTRGQQVTLSCSPISGHRSVSWYQQTPGQGLQFLFEYFSETQRNKGNFPGRFSGRQFSNSRSEMNVSTLELGDSALYLCASSLATPGYEQYFGPGTRLTVT.

The chain joins TRBV5-1 to TRBJ2-7; D may be TRBD1 or TRBD2 (5 bases each). This CDR3 region has 16 residues. Trimming stripped 5 bases from V and 0 bases from J, with 18 bases between. Germline values: CDR1 SGHRS, CDR2 YFSETQ. The CDR3: CASSRTTGTGSYEQYF. CDR3 in DNA: TGCGCCAGCAGTCGAACAACCGGGACGGGCTCCTACGAGCAGTACTTC.

The chain uses TRBV11-2 and TRBJ2-6; D unclear. Germline-derived CDR1 and CDR2 are SGHAT and FQNNGV. The CDR3 consists of 16 residues. The ends were cut back, 3 bases at V and 5 bases at J, with 14 bases in the middle. The CDR3 reads CASSLNGILRANVLTF. CDR3 sequence (DNA): TGTGCCAGCAGCTTGAACGGTATCCTAAGGGCCAACGTCCTGACTTTC.

V is TRBV7-9 and J is TRBJ1-1; a weak D match, TRBD1 (6 bases). The V gene lost 0 bases and the J gene lost 5 bases, with 10 bases spanning the gap. The CDR3 is 14 amino acids. Germline-derived CDR1 and CDR2 are SEHNR and FQNEAQ (reference sequence). Here the CDR3 DNA reads TGTGCCAGCAGCTTAGCGTACAGGGTTACTGAAGCTTTCTTT. Translated, it gives CASSLAYRVTEAFF.

The rearrangement joins TRBV28 to TRBJ2-2; weak D call: TRBD2 (7 bases). The V end was cut by 7 bases, the J end by 7 bases, with 22 bases between. Germline V gives CDR1 MDHEN, CDR2 SYDVKM. There are 16 residues in the CDR3. In DNA, the CDR3 is TGTGCCAGCACGGACTGGGCGGGGGCTGATAGCGGGGAGCTGTTTTTT. Its protein is CASTDWAGADSGELFF.

The chain joins TRBV27 to TRBJ2-7, with TRBD2 matching 8 bases. Germline CDR1 reads MNHEY; CDR2 reads SMNVEV (reference sequence). The V and J ends lost 1 base and 2 bases, in that order; junction bases with no gene match: 7. The CDR3 spans 16 residues. The CDR3 DNA reads as TGTGCCAGCAGTTTATTTACGGGAGGGCTCACCTACGAGCAGTACTTC. Translating gives CASSLFTGGLTYEQYF.

Only a few counts were recorded for this clonotype. DNA for the CDR3: TGTGCCAGCAGCGTAGAGGGGCAGGGGATTGAGCAGTTCTTC. It is translated as CASSVEGQGIEQFF. The chain couples TRBV9 to TRBJ2-1; possibly TRBD1 for D (6 bases). The CDR3 covers 14 residues. Germline CDR1 is SGDLS and CDR2 is YYNGEE. V was shortened by 0 bases and J by 9 bases, with 13 bases between the two germline ends.